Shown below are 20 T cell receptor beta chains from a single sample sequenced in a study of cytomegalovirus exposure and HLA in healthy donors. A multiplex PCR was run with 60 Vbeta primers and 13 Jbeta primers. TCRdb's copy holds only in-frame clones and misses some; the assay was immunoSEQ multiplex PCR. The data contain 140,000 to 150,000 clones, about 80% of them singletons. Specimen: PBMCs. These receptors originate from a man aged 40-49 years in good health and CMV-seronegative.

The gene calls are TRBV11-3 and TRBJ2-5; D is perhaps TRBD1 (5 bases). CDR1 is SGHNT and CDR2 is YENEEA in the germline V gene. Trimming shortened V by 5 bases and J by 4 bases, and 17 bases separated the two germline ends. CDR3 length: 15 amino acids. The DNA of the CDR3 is TGTGCCAGCAGCGTTGGGTCTGGGCAGGGAGAGACCCAGTACTTC. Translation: CASSVGSGQGETQYF.

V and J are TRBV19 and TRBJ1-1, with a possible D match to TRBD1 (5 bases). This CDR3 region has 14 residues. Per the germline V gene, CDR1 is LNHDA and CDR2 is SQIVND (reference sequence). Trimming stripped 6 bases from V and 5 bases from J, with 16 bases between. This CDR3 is CASSHMGGTTEAFF. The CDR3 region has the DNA TGTGCCAGTAGCCACATGGGGGGAACTACTGAAGCTTTCTTT.

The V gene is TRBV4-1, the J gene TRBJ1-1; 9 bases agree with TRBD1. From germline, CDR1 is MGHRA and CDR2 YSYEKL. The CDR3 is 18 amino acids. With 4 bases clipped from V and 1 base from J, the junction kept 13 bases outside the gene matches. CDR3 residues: CASSPLGQGSRWNTEAFF. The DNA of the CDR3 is TGCGCCAGCAGCCCCCTCGGACAGGGGTCGAGATGGAACACTGAAGCTTTCTTT.

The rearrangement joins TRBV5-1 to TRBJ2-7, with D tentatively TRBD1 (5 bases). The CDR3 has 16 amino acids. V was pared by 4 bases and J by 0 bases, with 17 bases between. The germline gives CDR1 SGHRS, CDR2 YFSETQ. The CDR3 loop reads CASSQPPDIASYEQYF. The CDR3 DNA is TGCGCCAGCAGCCAACCCCCGGACATTGCCTCCTACGAGCAGTACTTC.

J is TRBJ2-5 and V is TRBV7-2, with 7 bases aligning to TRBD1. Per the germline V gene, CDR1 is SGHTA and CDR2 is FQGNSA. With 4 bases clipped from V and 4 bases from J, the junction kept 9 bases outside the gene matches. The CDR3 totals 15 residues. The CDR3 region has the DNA TGTGCCAGCAGCTCCCAGACAGGGTCCCTAGAGACCCAGTACTTC. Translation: CASSSQTGSLETQYF.

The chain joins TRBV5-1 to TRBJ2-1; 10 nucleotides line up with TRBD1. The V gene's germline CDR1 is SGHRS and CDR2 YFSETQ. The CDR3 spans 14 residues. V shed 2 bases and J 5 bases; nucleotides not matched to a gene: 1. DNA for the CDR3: TGCGCCAGCAGCTTAGGGACAGGGGACAATGAGCAGTTCTTC. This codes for CASSLGTGDNEQFF. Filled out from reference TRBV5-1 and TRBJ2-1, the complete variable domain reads KAGVTQTPRYLIKTRGQQVTLSCSPISGHRSVSWYQQTPGQGLQFLFEYFSETQRNKGNFPGRFSGRQFSNSRSEMNVSTLELGDSALYLCASSLGTGDNEQFFGPGTRLTVL.

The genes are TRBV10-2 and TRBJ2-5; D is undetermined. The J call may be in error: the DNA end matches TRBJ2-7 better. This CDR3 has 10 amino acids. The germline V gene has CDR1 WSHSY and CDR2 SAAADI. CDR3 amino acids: CASMDYEQYF. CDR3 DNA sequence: TGCGCCAGCATGGACTACGAGCAGTACTTC.

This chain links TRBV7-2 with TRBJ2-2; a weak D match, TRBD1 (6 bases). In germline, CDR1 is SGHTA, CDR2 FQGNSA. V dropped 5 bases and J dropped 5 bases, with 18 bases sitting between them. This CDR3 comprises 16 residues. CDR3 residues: CASSLDSSGRTGELFF. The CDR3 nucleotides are TGTGCCAGCAGCCTGGACAGCTCGGGTCGGACCGGGGAGCTGTTTTTT.

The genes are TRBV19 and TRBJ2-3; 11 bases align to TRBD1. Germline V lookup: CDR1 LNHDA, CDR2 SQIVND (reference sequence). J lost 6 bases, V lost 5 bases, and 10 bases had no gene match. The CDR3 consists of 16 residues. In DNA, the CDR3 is TGTGCCAGTAGTCCCCGGACAGGGGGCGAGGGGGATACGCAGTATTTT. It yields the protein CASSPRTGGEGDTQYF.

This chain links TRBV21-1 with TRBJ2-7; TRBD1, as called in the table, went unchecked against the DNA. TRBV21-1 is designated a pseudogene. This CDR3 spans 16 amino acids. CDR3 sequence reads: CASLAVRTSNSYEQYF. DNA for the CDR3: TGTGCCAGCCTGGCCGTCCGGACAAGTAACTCCTACGAGCAGTACTTC.

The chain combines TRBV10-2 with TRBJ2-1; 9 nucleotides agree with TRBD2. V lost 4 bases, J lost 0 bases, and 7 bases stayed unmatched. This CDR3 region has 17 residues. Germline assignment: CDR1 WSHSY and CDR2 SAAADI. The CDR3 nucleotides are TGCGCCAGCAGTGGACAGCGGGGGGTCAGCTCCTACAATGAGCAGTTCTTC. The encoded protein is CASSGQRGVSSYNEQFF.

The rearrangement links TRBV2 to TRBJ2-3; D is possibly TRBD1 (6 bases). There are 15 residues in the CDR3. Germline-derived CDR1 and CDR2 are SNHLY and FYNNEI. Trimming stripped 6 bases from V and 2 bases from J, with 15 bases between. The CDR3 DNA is TGTGCCAGCAGGCCGGGACACCTAAACACAGATACGCAGTATTTT. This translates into CASRPGHLNTDTQYF.

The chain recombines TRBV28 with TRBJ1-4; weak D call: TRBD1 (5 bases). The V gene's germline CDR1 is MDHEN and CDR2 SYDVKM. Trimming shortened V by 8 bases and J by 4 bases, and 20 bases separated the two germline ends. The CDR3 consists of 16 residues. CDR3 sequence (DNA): TGTGCCAGCCGATACGGGGGGTCAGTAGGTAATGAAAAACTGTTTTTT. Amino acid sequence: CASRYGGSVGNEKLFF. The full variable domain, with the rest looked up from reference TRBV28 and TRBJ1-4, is DVKVTQSSRYLVKRTGEKVFLECVQDMDHENMFWYRQDPGLGLRLIYFSYDVKMKEKGDIPEGYSVSREKKERFSLILESASTNQTSMYLCASRYGGSVGNEKLFFGSGTQLSVL.

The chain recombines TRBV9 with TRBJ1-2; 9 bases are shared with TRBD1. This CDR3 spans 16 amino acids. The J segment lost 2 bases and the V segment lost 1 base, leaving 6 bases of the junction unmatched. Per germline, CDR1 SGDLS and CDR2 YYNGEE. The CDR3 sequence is CASSVLQGAGNYGYTF. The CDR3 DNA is TGTGCCAGCAGCGTACTACAGGGGGCAGGCAACTATGGCTACACCTTC. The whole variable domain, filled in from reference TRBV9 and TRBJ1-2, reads DSGVTQTPKHLITATGQRVTLRCSPRSGDLSVYWYQQSLDQGLQFLIQYYNGEERAKGNILERFSAQQFPDLHSELNLSSLELGDSALYFCASSVLQGAGNYGYTFGSGTRLTVV.

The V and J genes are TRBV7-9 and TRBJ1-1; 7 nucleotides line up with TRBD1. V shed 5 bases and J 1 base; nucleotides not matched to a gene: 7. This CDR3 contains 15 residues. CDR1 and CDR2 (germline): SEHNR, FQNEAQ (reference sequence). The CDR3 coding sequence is TGTGCCAGCAGCGCGAAGGGGGCCCCGAACACTGAAGCTTTCTTT. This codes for CASSAKGAPNTEAFF.

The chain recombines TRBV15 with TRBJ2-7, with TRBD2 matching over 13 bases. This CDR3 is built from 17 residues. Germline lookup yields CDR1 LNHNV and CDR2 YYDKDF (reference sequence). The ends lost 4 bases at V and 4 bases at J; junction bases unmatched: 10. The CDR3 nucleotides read TGTGCCACCAGCACCAGAAAAAGGACTAGCGGGGGTTACGAGCAGTACTTC. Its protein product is CATSTRKRTSGGYEQYF.

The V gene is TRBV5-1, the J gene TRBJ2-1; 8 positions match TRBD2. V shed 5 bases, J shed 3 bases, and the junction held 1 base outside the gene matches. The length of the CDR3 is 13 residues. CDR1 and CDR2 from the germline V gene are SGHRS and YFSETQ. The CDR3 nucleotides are TGCGCCAGCAGTACTAGCGGCTACAATGAGCAGTTCTTC. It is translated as CASSTSGYNEQFF.

DNA for the CDR3: TGTGCCAGCAGCCCACAGGTTGGTCAGCCCCAGCATTTT. Protein sequence: CASSPQVGQPQHF. The chain couples TRBV9 to TRBJ1-5; a possible D gene is TRBD1 (5 bases). Germline-derived CDR1 and CDR2 are SGDLS and YYNGEE. V lost 4 bases to trimming and J lost 6 bases, with 11 bases between them. The CDR3 runs 13 residues.

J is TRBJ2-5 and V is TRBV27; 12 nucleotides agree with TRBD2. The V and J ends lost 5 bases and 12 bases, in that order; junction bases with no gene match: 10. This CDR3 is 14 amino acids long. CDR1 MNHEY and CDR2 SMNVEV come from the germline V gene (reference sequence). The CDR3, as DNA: TGTGCCAGCAGTATAACTAGCGGGGGGCCCGATAAGTACTTC. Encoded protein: CASSITSGGPDKYF.

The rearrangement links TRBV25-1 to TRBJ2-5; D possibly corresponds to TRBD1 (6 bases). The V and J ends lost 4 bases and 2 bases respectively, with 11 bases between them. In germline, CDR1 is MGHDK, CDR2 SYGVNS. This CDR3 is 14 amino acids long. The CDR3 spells CASSAWTAQETQYF. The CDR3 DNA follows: TGTGCCAGCAGTGCCTGGACAGCACAAGAGACCCAGTACTTC.